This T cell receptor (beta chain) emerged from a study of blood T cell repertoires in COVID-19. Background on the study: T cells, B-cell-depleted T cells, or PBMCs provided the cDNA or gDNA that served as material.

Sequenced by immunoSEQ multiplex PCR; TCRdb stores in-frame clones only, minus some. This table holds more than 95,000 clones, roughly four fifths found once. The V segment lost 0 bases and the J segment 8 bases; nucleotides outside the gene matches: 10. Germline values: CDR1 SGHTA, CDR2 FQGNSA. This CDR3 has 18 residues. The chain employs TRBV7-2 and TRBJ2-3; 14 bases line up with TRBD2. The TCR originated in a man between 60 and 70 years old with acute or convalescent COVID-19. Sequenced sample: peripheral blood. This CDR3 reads CASSLAARLAGGAGTQYF. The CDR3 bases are TGTGCCAGCAGCTTAGCGGCCCGACTAGCGGGAGGGGCGGGTACGCAGTATTTT.